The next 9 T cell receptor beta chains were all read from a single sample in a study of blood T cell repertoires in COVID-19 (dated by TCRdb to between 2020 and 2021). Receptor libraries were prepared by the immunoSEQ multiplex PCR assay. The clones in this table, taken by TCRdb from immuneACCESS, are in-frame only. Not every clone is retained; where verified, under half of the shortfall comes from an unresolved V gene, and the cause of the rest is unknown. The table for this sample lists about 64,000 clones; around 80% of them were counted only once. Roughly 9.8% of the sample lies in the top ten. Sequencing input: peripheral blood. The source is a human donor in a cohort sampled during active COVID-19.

CDR3 sequence reads: CASSISGGDTQYF. The CDR3, as DNA: TGTGCCAGTAGTATCTCCGGAGGAGATACGCAGTATTTT. The V and J genes are TRBV19 and TRBJ2-3, with D tentatively TRBD2 (5 bases). Germline loops: CDR1 LNHDA, CDR2 SQIVND (reference sequence). The CDR3 consists of 13 residues. The V end lost 3 bases, the J end lost 5 bases, and 9 bases lay between the germline ends.

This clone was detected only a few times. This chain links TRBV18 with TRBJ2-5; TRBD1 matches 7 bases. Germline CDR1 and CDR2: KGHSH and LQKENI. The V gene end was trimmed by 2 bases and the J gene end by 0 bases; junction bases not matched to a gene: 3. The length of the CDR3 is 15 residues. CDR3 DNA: TGTGCCAGCTCACCAGGCAGGGGGTACCAAGAGACCCAGTACTTC. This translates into CASSPGRGYQETQYF.

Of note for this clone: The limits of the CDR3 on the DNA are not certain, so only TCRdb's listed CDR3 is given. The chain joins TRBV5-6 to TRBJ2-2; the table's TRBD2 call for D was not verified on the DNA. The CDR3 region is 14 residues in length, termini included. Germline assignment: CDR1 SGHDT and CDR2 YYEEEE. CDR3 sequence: CASSFSFGAGELFF.

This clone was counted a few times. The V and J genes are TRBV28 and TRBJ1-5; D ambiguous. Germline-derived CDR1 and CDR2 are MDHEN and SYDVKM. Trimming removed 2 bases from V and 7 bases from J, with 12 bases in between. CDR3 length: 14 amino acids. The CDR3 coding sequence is TGTGCCAGCAGTTTACGAGGGTTCAGCCAGCCCCAGCATTTT. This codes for CASSLRGFSQPQHF.

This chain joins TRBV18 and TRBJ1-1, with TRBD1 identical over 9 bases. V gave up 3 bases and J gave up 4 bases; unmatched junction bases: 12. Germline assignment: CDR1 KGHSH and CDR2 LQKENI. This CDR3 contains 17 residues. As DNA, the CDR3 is TGTGCCAGCTCACCCCGGACAGGGGCCGTAGGAGGCACTGAAGCTTTCTTT. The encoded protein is CASSPRTGAVGGTEAFF.

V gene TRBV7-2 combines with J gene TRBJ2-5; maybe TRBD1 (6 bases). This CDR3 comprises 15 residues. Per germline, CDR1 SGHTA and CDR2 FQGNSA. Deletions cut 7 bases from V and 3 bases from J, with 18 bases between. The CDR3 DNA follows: TGTGCCAGCATCCCCGAAGGGACACCCGAAGAGACCCAGTACTTC. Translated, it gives CASIPEGTPEETQYF.

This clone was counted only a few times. The CDR3 nucleotides read TGTGCCAGCTCACCGCGGGACGATCAGCCCCAGCATTTT. This gives the protein CASSPRDDQPQHF. The rearrangement uses TRBV18 and TRBJ1-5, with D perhaps matching TRBD1 (5 bases). The CDR3 runs to 13 residues. Trimming pared 3 bases from V and 5 bases from J, leaving 8 bases between. Germline V gene lookup returns CDR1 KGHSH and CDR2 LQKENI. The full variable domain, completed using reference TRBV18 and TRBJ1-5, is NAGVMQNPRHLVRRRGQEARLRCSPMKGHSHVYWYRQLPEEGLKFMVYLQKENIIDESGMPKERFSAEFPKEGPSILRIQQVVRGDSAAYFCASSPRDDQPQHFGDGTRLSIL.

Written as DNA, the CDR3 is TGTGCCAGCAGCTGGACTAGCGGGAGGGCCAGCACAGATACGCAGTATTTT. Residues: CASSWTSGRASTDTQYF. The chain recombines TRBV6-2 or TRBV6-3 with TRBJ2-3; 15 positions agree with TRBD2. V shed 6 bases, J shed 0 bases, and the junction held 4 bases outside the gene matches. Germline lookup yields CDR1 MNHEY and CDR2 SVGEGT. The CDR3 contains 17 residues.

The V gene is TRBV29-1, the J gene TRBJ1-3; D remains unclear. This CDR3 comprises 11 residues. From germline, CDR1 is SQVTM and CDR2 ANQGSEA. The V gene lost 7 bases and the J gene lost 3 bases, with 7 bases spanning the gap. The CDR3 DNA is TGCAGCGGGTACAATGGAAACACCATATATTTT. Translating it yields CSGYNGNTIYF.